This paragraph reports one TCR beta chain. Antigen unknown. For TCR beta, libraries came from iRepertoire HTBI primers and Arm-PCR of CDR3 regions. A single record per CDR3 protein comes from TCRdb applying MiXCR to the multiplex PCR reads. This table has hundreds of thousands of distinct CDR3 sequences, roughly 15% appearing once. Time point given: newly diagnosed GD, antithyroid drugs for less than 3 months. There was RNA extracted from PBMCs, and the TCR library was made from it. As a group, patients came from one endocrinology department in Xi'an, China. This sample is part of a study of regulatory T cells in long-lasting Graves disease. Study-wide findings and caveats: Rather than thyroid tissue, only peripheral blood underwent study.

The V gene's germline CDR1 is SGHTA and CDR2 FQGNSA. Trimming removed 0 bases at V and 2 bases at J, with 10 bases between. The CDR3 covers 15 residues. These data are also associated with another study on T cells in Graves' hyperthyroidism and ophthalmopathy. This second study says: The HTBI primer set served for first-round RT-PCR of the TCR CDR3. The majority of expanded thyroid clonotypes above 0.001 also appeared in blood.

J is TRBJ1-1 and V is TRBV7-2; D perhaps matches TRBD1 (6 bases). This sequence originates from a woman aged 40-65 years with Graves disease. Sequencing used peripheral blood mononuclear cells (PBMCs), obtained at new diagnosis, from a patient treated with antithyroid drugs. The CDR3 region has the DNA TGTGCCAGCAGCTTAGCCAGGGGAACAAACACTGAAGCTTTCTTT. It yields the protein CASSLARGTNTEAFF.